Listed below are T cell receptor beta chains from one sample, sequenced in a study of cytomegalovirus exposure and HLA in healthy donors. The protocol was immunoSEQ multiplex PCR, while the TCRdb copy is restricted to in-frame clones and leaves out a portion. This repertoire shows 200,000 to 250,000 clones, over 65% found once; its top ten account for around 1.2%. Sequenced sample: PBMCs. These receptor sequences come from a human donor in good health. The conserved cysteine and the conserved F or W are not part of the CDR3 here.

ASSRTGISSETQY	TRBJ2-5	TRBV13
ASSYSRNLYGYT	TRBJ1-2	TRBV6-5
SSSGDHGYT	TRBJ1-2	TRBV20-1
ASSLLGLAESKNIQY	TRBJ2-4	TRBV28
SIRQGFSTDTQY	TRBJ2-3	TRBV29-1
AISARSFLAESYEQY	TRBJ2-7	TRBV10-3
ASSPGTGRGYGYT	TRBJ1-2	TRBV7-2
AVPGGGETQY	TRBJ2-5	TRBV2
ASTYQGLPYEQY	TRBJ2-7	TRBV5-5
ARGLDRYTDTQY	TRBJ2-3	TRBV10-1
ASSSERTGERQY	TRBJ2-7	TRBV6-6
ASSTRLAGLSDTQY	TRBJ2-3	TRBV7-9
ASSPIFSAGQTYEQY	TRBJ2-7	TRBV18
ASSLAPGQGGSKLF	TRBJ1-4	TRBV11-2
ASRYQGNTEAF	TRBJ1-1	TRBV6-1
ASSQQVDSNQPQH	TRBJ1-5	TRBV4-2
ATSMAPNEKLF	TRBJ1-4	TRBV15
AISEPKGGSTDTQY	TRBJ2-3	TRBV10-3
ASSLGGKSYEQY	TRBJ2-7	TRBV5-5
ASSVKVGQPGLAYTNTQY	TRBJ2-3	TRBV9
ASSLSSQGAGGYT	TRBJ1-2	TRBV28
ASSQRALSGNTIY	TRBJ1-3	TRBV4-1
ASSFRGDQPQH	TRBJ1-5	TRBV28
ASSVDLGAEQY	TRBJ2-7	TRBV9
ASSFTGSSYEQY	TRBJ2-7	TRBV28
ASSAGVLSSTYEQY	TRBJ2-7	TRBV7-8
ASSYPGTGKNEQF	TRBJ2-1	TRBV6-5
ASSPPGQGFLYHTGELF	TRBJ2-2	TRBV27
ASSVGRIAYEQY	.	TRBV9
AISRDRTGTSGYNEQF	TRBJ2-1	TRBV10-3
ASTKLTSGSSYEQY	.	TRBV2
ASSLTGATEAF	TRBJ1-1	TRBV7-3
ASSIGLAEYTDTQY	TRBJ2-3	TRBV19
ASSVSGMQGHNEQF	TRBJ2-1	TRBV4-1
ASIWTGGGSEAF	TRBJ1-1	TRBV6-1
AISDRGDTEAF	TRBJ1-1	TRBV10-3
ASSFTVNTEAF	TRBJ1-1	TRBV7-9
ASSPVPGQGPGYEQY	TRBJ2-7	TRBV7-9
ASSGTDRGTTEAF	TRBJ1-1	TRBV7-8
ASSSAAGPEAF	TRBJ1-1	TRBV5-6
ASRSLTGELF	TRBJ2-2	TRBV27
ASRTAPLNYNEQF	TRBJ2-1	TRBV7-2
ASRPSDRVYSNQPQH	TRBJ1-5	TRBV28
ASSIGPGTGKGGYT	TRBJ1-2	TRBV21-1
AISDFAGPSYEQY	TRBJ2-7	TRBV10-3
ASSQENIYEQY	TRBJ2-7	TRBV4-1
ASSEASSNQPQH	TRBJ1-5	TRBV16
ASSLYRSIQY	TRBJ2-4	TRBV28
AWGKRDQETQY	TRBJ2-5	TRBV30
ASSFVSLGLAGLYQETQY	TRBJ2-5	TRBV5-1
ATSRGTSGPGEQY	TRBJ2-7	TRBV15